The 13 T cell receptor beta chains below come from one sample, sequenced in a study of blood T cell repertoires in COVID-19. Assay: immunoSEQ multiplex PCR; the TCRdb copy retains only in-frame clones and omits some. Of roughly 340,000 clones in the sample, about 87% were seen once. Sequencing input: PBMCs or T cells enriched from blood (not recorded which). The source of these receptors is a man aged 40-49 years in a cohort exposed to, infected with or recovered from COVID-19 (not recorded which).

The V and J genes are TRBV11-2 and TRBJ1-1; TRBD1 matches at 11 bases. V gave up 5 bases and J gave up 9 bases; unmatched junction bases: 5. From germline, CDR1 is SGHAT and CDR2 FQNNGV. This CDR3 has 13 residues. The CDR3 region has the DNA TGTGCCAGCAGCCCAGGACAGGGGGCAAAAGCTTTCTTT. This sequence encodes CASSPGQGAKAFF.

This rearrangement joins TRBV2 to TRBJ1-6; 7 positions match TRBD1. V gave up 6 bases and J gave up 9 bases; unmatched junction bases: 8. Germline lookup yields CDR1 SNHLY and CDR2 FYNNEI. The CDR3 contains 14 residues. The CDR3 here is CASSGQVAGSPLHF. In DNA, the CDR3 is TGTGCCAGCAGCGGACAGGTGGCCGGTTCACCCCTCCACTTT.

The V call is TRBV10-3, the J call TRBJ2-3; D is perhaps TRBD2 (5 bases). This CDR3 spans 14 amino acids. With 3 bases removed from V and 4 bases from J, the gap between germline ends came to 11 bases. From germline, CDR1 is ENHRY and CDR2 SYGVKD. The chain's CDR3 is CAISELGRADTQYF. The CDR3 DNA is TGTGCCATCAGTGAACTAGGACGGGCAGATACGCAGTATTTT.

The V call is TRBV7-8, the J call TRBJ2-7; TRBD2 matches 10 bases. Trimming took 2 bases from V and 0 from J; bases not matched to a gene: 16. Germline V gene lookup returns CDR1 SGHVS and CDR2 FQNEAQ. CDR3 length equals 20 residues. CDR3 bases: TGTGCCAGCAGCTTATCTCTCGGGTCAGGACTAGCGGAAGCCTCCTACGAGCAGTACTTC. Its translation is CASSLSLGSGLAEASYEQYF.

This chain links TRBV5-1 with TRBJ2-5, with TRBD2 identical over 14 bases. The J segment lost 1 base and the V segment lost 0 bases, leaving 2 bases of the junction unmatched. This CDR3 region has 17 residues. Germline CDR1 reads SGHRS; CDR2 reads YFSETQ. CDR3 sequence reads: CASSLGTSGGLQETQYF. The DNA of the CDR3 is TGCGCCAGCAGCTTGGGGACTAGCGGGGGGCTCCAAGAGACCCAGTACTTC.

The chain combines TRBV14 with TRBJ1-2, with D possibly being TRBD1 (5 bases). Germline V lookup: CDR1 SGHDN, CDR2 FVKESK. Trimming cost V 1 base and J 4 bases, with 13 bases left between them. The CDR3 consists of 15 residues. CDR3 nucleotides: TGTGCCAGCAGCCAAGGCTGGCAGGGAGGCTATGGCTACACCTTC. This encodes CASSQGWQGGYGYTF.

This clone was counted between two and nine times. The chain is built from TRBV6-5 and TRBJ2-5, with 11 bases lining up with TRBD1. The germline V gene has CDR1 MNHEY and CDR2 SVGAGI. The CDR3 has 16 residues. J gave up 5 bases and V 2 bases, and 7 bases lay outside the gene matches. CDR3 sequence reads: CASSYPGQGAGETQYF. The CDR3 nucleotides read TGTGCCAGCAGTTACCCTGGACAGGGGGCCGGGGAGACCCAGTACTTC.

J is TRBJ2-2 and V is TRBV7-6; TRBD2 matches 9 bases. V was pared by 3 bases and J by 1 base, with 6 bases of the junction left unmatched. The CDR3 loop spans 17 amino acids. The germline V gene encodes CDR1 SGHVS and CDR2 FNYEAQ. In DNA, the CDR3 is TGTGCCAGCAGCTTCGGGGTAGCGGGAGTGAACACCGGGGAGCTGTTTTTT. Translation gives CASSFGVAGVNTGELFF.

The chain uses TRBV5-4 and TRBJ1-2, with TRBD1 as a possible D gene (6 bases). The V gene's germline CDR1 is SGHNT and CDR2 YYREEE (reference sequence). Trimming cost V 6 bases and J 0 bases, with 18 bases left between them. The CDR3 runs 16 residues. The CDR3 nucleotides are TGTGCCAGCAAACAGGGCGGGCAGGCACCTAACTATGGCTACACCTTC. Its translation is CASKQGGQAPNYGYTF.

V is TRBV28 and J is TRBJ2-1, with 8 bases fitting TRBD1. The CDR3 is 15 amino acids. Looked up from germline, CDR1 is MDHEN and CDR2 is SYDVKM. The trim removed 6 bases at V and 1 base at J, leaving 5 bases unmatched. The CDR3 sequence: CASSPDRVSYNEQFF. DNA for the CDR3: TGTGCCAGCAGCCCGGACAGGGTATCCTACAATGAGCAGTTCTTC.

This rearrangement joins TRBV4-1 to TRBJ1-2; D is possibly TRBD1 (6 bases). The CDR3 consists of 16 residues. Germline V lookup: CDR1 MGHRA, CDR2 YSYEKL. V lost 1 base to trimming and J lost 1 base, with 13 bases between them. CDR3 loop: CASSQVGSGDNYGYTF. In DNA form, the CDR3 reads TGCGCCAGCAGCCAAGTCGGGTCAGGGGATAACTATGGCTACACCTTC.

The chain employs TRBV19 and TRBJ2-1; tentatively, D is TRBD2 (5 bases). This CDR3 is 14 amino acids long. V shed 1 base and J shed 9 bases, with 13 bases lying between them. CDR1 and CDR2 from the germline V gene are LNHDA and SQIVND (reference sequence). The CDR3 DNA sequence: TGTGCCAGTAGTATAGTGGGAGACCCCGGTGAGCAGTTCTTC. This codes for CASSIVGDPGEQFF.

CDR3 DNA sequence: TGTGCCAGCAGCCCCGGGGACAGGGGTTTTAGTGGCTACACCTTC. It specifies CASSPGDRGFSGYTF. This chain links TRBV7-2 with TRBJ1-2, with 10 nucleotides matching TRBD1. Germline CDR1 SGHTA, CDR2 FQGNSA. CDR3 size: 15 residues. The V segment lost 5 bases and the J segment 7 bases; nucleotides outside the gene matches: 10.